This T cell receptor (beta chain) stems from a study of T-cell reconstitution after alpha-beta-depleted transplantation in children. This clonotype has at least ten counts. V was trimmed by 4 bases and J by 3 bases, leaving 12 bases between them. CDR1 and CDR2 (germline): DFQATT, SNEGSKA (reference sequence). The CDR3 has 13 amino acids. Preparation of the TCRbeta library involved a method that used unique molecular identifiers. MiXCR, run by TCRdb on the PCR reads, gives a single entry per CDR3 protein. This sample has about 640,000 distinct CDR3 sequences, with 16% found just once. The sample was PBMCs from the stem cell graft donor, taken from the stem cell graft. The genes are TRBV20-1 and TRBJ2-5; D is possibly TRBD1 (6 bases). The sequence was obtained from a human donor who donated a stem cell graft to a child with acute myeloid leukemia. The DNA for the CDR3 is TGCAGTGCTAACAGGGCCCCCGAAGAGACCCAGTACTTC. Protein sequence: CSANRAPEETQYF.